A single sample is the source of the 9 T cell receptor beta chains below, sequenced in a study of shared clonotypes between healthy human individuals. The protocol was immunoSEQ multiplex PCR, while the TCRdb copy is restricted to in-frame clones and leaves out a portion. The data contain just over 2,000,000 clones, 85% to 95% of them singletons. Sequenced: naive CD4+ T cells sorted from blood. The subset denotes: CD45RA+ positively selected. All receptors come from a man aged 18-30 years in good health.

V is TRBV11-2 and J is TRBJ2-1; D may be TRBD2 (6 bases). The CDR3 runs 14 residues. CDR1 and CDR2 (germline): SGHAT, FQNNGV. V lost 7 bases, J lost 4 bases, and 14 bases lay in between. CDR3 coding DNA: TGTGCCAGCACTACCGGGAGTCCTTACAATGAGCAGTTCTTC. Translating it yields CASTTGSPYNEQFF.

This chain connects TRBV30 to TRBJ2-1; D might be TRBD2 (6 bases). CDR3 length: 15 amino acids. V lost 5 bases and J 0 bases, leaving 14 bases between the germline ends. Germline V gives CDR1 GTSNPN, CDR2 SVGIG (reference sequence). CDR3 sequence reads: CAWGGPRNSYNEQFF. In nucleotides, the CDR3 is TGTGCCTGGGGAGGGCCGCGGAACTCCTACAATGAGCAGTTCTTC.

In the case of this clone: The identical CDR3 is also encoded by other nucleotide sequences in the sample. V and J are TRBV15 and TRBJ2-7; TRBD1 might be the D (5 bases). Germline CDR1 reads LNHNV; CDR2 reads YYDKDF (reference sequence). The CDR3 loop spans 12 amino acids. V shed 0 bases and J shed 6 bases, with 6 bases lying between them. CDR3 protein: CATSREGREQYF. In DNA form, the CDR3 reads TGTGCCACCAGCAGAGAGGGGCGCGAGCAGTACTTC.

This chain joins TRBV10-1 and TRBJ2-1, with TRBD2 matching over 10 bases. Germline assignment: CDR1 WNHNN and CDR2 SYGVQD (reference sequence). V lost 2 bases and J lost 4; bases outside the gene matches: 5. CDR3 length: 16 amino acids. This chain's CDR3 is CASSELAGVSYNEQFF. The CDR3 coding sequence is TGCGCCAGCAGTGAGCTAGCGGGGGTCTCGTACAATGAGCAGTTCTTC.

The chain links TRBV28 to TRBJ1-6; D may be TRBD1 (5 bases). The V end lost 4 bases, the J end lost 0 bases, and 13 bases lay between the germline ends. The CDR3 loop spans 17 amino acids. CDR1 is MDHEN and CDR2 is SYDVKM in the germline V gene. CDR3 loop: CASSWGRANSYNSPLHF. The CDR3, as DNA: TGTGCCAGCAGTTGGGGCAGGGCAAACTCCTATAATTCACCCCTCCACTTT.

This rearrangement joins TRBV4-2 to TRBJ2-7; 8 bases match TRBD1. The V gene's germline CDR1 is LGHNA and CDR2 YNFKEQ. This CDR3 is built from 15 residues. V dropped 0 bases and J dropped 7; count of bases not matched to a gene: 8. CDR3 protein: CASSQDGQGAYEQYF. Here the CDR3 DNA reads TGTGCCAGCAGCCAAGATGGGCAGGGGGCATATGAGCAGTACTTC.

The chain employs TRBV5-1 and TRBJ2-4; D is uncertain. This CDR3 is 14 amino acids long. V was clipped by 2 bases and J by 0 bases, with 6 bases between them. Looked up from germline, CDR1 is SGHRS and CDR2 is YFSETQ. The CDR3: CASSFGEAKNIQYF. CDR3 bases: TGCGCCAGCAGCTTTGGAGAAGCCAAAAACATTCAGTACTTC.

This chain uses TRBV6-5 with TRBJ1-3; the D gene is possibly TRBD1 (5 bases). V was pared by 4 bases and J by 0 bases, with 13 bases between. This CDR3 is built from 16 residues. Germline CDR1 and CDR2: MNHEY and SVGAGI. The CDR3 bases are TGTGCCAGCAGTTTTTCGGGACGACACTCTGGAAACACCATATATTTT. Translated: CASSFSGRHSGNTIYF.

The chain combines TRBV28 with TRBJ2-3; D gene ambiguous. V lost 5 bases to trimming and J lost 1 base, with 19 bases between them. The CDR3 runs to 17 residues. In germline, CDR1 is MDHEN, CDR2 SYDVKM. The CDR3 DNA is TGTGCCAGCAGTAGATGGAGCTTTCAGGCTGGCACAGATACGCAGTATTTT. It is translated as CASSRWSFQAGTDTQYF.